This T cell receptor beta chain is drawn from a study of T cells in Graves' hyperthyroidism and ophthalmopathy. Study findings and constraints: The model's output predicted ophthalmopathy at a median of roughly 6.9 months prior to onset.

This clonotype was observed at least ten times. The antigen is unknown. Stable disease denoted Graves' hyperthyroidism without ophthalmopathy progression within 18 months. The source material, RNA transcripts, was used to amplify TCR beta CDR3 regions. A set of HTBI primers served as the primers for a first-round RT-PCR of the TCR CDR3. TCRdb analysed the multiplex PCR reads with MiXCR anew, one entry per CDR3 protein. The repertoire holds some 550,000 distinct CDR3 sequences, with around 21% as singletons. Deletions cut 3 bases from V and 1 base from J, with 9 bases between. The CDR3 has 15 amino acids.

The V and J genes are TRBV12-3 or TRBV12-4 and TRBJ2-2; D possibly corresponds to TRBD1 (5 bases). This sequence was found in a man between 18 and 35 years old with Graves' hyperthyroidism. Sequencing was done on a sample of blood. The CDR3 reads CASSFETENTGELFF. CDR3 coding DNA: TGTGCCAGCAGTTTCGAGACAGAGAACACCGGGGAGCTGTTTTTT.